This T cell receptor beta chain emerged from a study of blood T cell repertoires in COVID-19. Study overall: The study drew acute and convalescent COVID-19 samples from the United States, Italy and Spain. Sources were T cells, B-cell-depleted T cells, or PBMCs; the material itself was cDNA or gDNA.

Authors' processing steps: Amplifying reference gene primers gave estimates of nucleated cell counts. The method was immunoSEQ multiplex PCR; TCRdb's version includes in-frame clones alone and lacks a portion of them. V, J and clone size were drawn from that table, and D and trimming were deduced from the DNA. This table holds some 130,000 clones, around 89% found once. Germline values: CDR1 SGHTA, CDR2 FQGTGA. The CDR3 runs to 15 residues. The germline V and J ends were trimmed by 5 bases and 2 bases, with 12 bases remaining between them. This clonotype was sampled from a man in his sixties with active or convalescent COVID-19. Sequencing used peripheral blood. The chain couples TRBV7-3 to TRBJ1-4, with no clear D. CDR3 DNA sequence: TGTGCCAGCAGCCCAGGACTTTCCACTAATGAAAAACTGTTTTTT. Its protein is CASSPGLSTNEKLFF.